These 9 T cell receptor beta chains were all obtained from the same sample, sequenced in a study of vaccination and CD4 T cells after COVID-19 (dated by TCRdb to 2022 to 2024). The meaning of the sample's treatment or condition label: roughly ten-day PBMC culture with coronavirus spike peptide pools or control peptides (ViraFEST assay). These receptors lack a known antigen. The receptor library was made with PCR. The run used an Illumina iSeq 100. At the Johns Hopkins FTIC core, DNA from the cultured CD4+ T cells underwent TCR sequencing with the Oncomine TCR Beta short-read assay. TCRdb trimmed the raw reads at Q25, called clones with MiXCR and kept productive beta chains. Rows with a matching CDR3 protein are joined into one entry that keeps the most common DNA and genes. Present in this sample are about 20,000 distinct CDR3 sequences, roughly 51% of which were seen just once. 16% of the sample comes from the top ten.

Sequencing used CD4+ T cells from blood, cultured in vitro. The receptors shown here come from a human donor who had recovered from COVID-19.

This clonotype was seen a few times. The V and J genes are TRBV7-9 and TRBJ1-2; 7 positions agree with TRBD1. Per the germline V gene, CDR1 is SEHNR and CDR2 is FQNEAQ (reference sequence). This CDR3 contains 14 residues. The CDR3 DNA sequence: TGTGCAACTCAGTCGAGGGGGCCTTACTATGGCTACACCTTC. Its protein is CATQSRGPYYGYTF.

The V call is TRBV11-2, the J call TRBJ2-7; weak D call: TRBD2 (6 bases). Trimming shortened V by 5 bases and J by 3 bases, and 20 bases separated the two germline ends. Germline CDR1 SGHAT, CDR2 FQNNGV. The CDR3 loop spans 16 amino acids. The CDR3, as DNA: TGTGCCAGCAGCATCACGCCCCCCCGGAGGGGCTACGAGCAGTACTTC. It yields the protein CASSITPPRRGYEQYF.

This clonotype was recorded a few times. The genes are TRBV7-2 and TRBJ1-2, with D possibly TRBD1 on 6 matching bases. The V end lost 5 bases, the J end lost 8 bases, and 18 bases lay between the germline ends. The CDR3 runs to 14 residues. Germline loops: CDR1 SGHTA, CDR2 FQGNSA. CDR3 bases: TGTGCCAGCAGCCTACTACAGGGACTATGGGGCTACACCTTC. This translates into CASSLLQGLWGYTF.

This clonotype was detected a few times. V is TRBV7-8 and J is TRBJ1-5; D remains unclear. Trimming took 1 base from V and 5 from J, leaving 12 bases between them. This CDR3 is 15 amino acids long. Germline V gives CDR1 SGHVS, CDR2 FQNEAQ. The CDR3 DNA follows: TGTGCCAGCAGCTTAGTGTTGGGATCTTATCAGCCCCAGCATTTT. Its protein is CASSLVLGSYQPQHF.

Judged by abundance, this clonotype is large. The chain carries TRBV19 and TRBJ2-5; 8 nucleotides line up with TRBD2. In germline, CDR1 is LNHDA, CDR2 SQIVND (reference sequence). The CDR3 has 16 amino acids. V trimming: 5 bases; J trimming: 5 bases; junction bases outside the gene matches: 13. The CDR3 is CASSGGLVFAGETQYF. The CDR3 DNA follows: TGTGCCAGTAGTGGGGGACTAGTATTCGCCGGGGAGACCCAGTACTTC.

This clonotype was recorded a few times. The chain joins TRBV21-1 to TRBJ1-5; the D call in the table, TRBD1, was not verified against the DNA. TRBV21-1 corresponds to a pseudogene. The CDR3 has 18 residues. Here the CDR3 DNA reads TGTGCCAGCAGCAAAGGGGGGGCGCCTGGGTCTAGCAATCAGCCCCAGCATTTT. It encodes CASSKGGAPGSSNQPQHF.

This clonotype is classed as medium-sized. The chain has TRBV6-1 and TRBJ1-6, with unresolved D. This CDR3 is 15 amino acids long. Germline V CDR1 and CDR2: MNHNS, SASEGT. The V end lost 3 bases, the J end lost 7 bases, and 13 bases lay between the germline ends. Here the CDR3 reads CASSDVGRINSPLHF. In DNA form, the CDR3 reads TGTGCCAGCAGTGATGTTGGGCGGATAAATTCACCCCTCCACTTT.

CDR3 DNA sequence: TGTGCCAGCAGCTTAAGGAGAGGGCAGGCCGTGAGGCAGTACTTC. Its protein product is CASSLRRGQAVRQYF. The chain joins TRBV7-2 to TRBJ2-7, with D tentatively TRBD2 (5 bases). CDR3 length: 15 residues. Between the trimmed V and J ends, which lost 2 bases and 9 bases, there was a span of 20 bases. CDR1 SGHTA and CDR2 FQGNSA come from the germline V gene.

This clonotype was detected only a few times. V is TRBV6-2 or TRBV6-3 and J is TRBJ1-5; TRBD1 might be the D (6 bases). The CDR3 has 16 residues. Germline V lookup: CDR1 MNHEY, CDR2 SVGEGT. V was shortened by 4 bases and J by 3 bases, with 16 bases between the two germline ends. The CDR3 bases are TGTGCCAGCAGTTGGGCAAGCAGGGGCGACAATCAGCCCCAGCATTTT. It encodes CASSWASRGDNQPQHF.